This T cell receptor beta chain was identified during a study of shared clonotypes between healthy human individuals. Authors' data handling: Owing to the provision of junction-only sequences devoid of quality scores by immunoSEQ, filtering differed. Produced via immunoSEQ multiplex PCR; TCRdb's table is partial and in-frame only. From that table come the V and J calls and clone size; the DNA was used to work out D and trimming. The data contain about 2,100,000 clones, roughly 91% of them seen just once; the ten biggest clones take up about 1.5%. The germline gives CDR1 GTSNPN, CDR2 SVGIG (reference sequence). V was clipped by 5 bases and J by 1 base, with 11 bases between them. The CDR3 runs to 14 residues. The naive CD8 population came from CD45RO-negative cells selected for CCR7, without terminally differentiated effector memory CD45RA+ cells.

Sequenced sample: naive CD8+ T cells from PBMCs. This chain links TRBV30 with TRBJ2-2; perhaps TRBD1 as D (5 bases). The TCR originated in a man aged 18 to 29 in good health. Some clones in this sample may be carry-over from other donors' samples. The CDR3 DNA reads as TGTGCCTGGGTGACAGAATGGAACACCGGGGAGCTGTTTTTT. As protein: CAWVTEWNTGELFF.